These 2 T cell receptor beta chains share one sample of origin, sequenced in a study of blood T cell repertoires in COVID-19. TCRdb keeps only in-frame clones here, not all; method: immunoSEQ multiplex PCR. The table lists some 380,000 clones, about 80% of them singletons. Material: peripheral blood. The receptors stem from a human donor with acute or convalescent COVID-19. The donor label of this sample is uncertain.

This clone was seen only once. The CDR3 region is CASSKGRKRGYVTGELFF. The CDR3 bases are TGTGCCAGCAGCAAAGGACGGAAGCGGGGGTATGTCACCGGGGAGCTGTTTTTT. J is TRBJ2-2 and V is TRBV21-1; TRBD2 is taken as the D call from the table, unchecked against the DNA. TRBV21-1 is a documented pseudogene. This CDR3 has 18 residues.

The genes are TRBV2 and TRBJ2-7; D unresolved. Trimming took 6 bases from V and 5 from J, leaving 17 bases between them. The V gene's germline CDR1 is SNHLY and CDR2 FYNNEI. This CDR3 contains 14 residues. This CDR3 reads CASRSLVSRHEQYF. In nucleotides, the CDR3 is TGTGCCAGCAGGTCATTAGTGAGCCGCCACGAGCAGTACTTC.